In this sample, the clone carrying this T cell receptor (beta chain) turned up once. The antigen is not known. This sample was taken from a study of OX40 agonist ivuxolimab in advanced cancers. Study background: Participants, 82.7% male, averaged 60 years of age, ranging from 23 to 79. Partial responses, seen in three patients, involved one hepatocellular carcinoma and two cutaneous melanomas. Overall study findings and caveats: Which antigen the expanded peripheral T cells recognized is unknown.

This CDR3 comprises 15 residues. The V gene lost 2 bases and the J gene lost 5 bases, with 13 bases spanning the gap. Per the germline V gene, CDR1 is SGHNT and CDR2 is YENEEA. Profiling relied on immunoSEQ multiplex PCR, and the TCRdb table lists in-frame clones only, not all of them. Found here are 40,000 to 45,000 clones, approximately 86% of them singletons; the top ten hold approximately 0.4%. The study sampled blood at baseline, cycle 4 day 1, and cycle 7 day 1. V and J are TRBV11-3 and TRBJ2-4; D may be TRBD1 or TRBD2 (5 bases each). The sequencing here drew on CD4+ or CD8+ T cells sorted from blood, taken in a trial of the OX40 agonist ivuxolimab. The receptor was isolated from an adult with an advanced solid tumor such as melanoma, head and neck, liver or kidney cancer. CDR3 in amino acids: CASSLIGTEQNIQYF. In DNA form, the CDR3 reads TGTGCCAGCAGCTTAATCGGGACGGAGCAAAACATTCAGTACTTC.